The 30 T cell receptor beta chains below come from one sample, sequenced in a study of control samples from healthy donors and cancer patients. Clones were sequenced by immunoSEQ multiplex PCR, and TCRdb holds only the in-frame ones, with some missing. The sample consists of just over 50,000 clones, around nine tenths of them appearing once. The sample taken for sequencing was PBMCs. Receptor source: a man over 45 with head and neck cancer.

This clone is a singleton in its sample. This chain uses TRBV6-6 with TRBJ2-5; 7 bases fit TRBD2. V shed 1 base and J 5 bases; nucleotides not matched to a gene: 4. This CDR3 region has 14 residues. Germline-derived CDR1 and CDR2 are MNHNY and SVGAGI (reference sequence). CDR3 sequence reads: CASSYWGGEETQYF. The CDR3, as DNA: TGTGCCAGCAGTTACTGGGGGGGGGAGGAGACCCAGTACTTC.

This rearrangement joins TRBV6-4 to TRBJ2-3; 7 bases fit TRBD2. Unmatched junction bases numbered 16, after V lost 7 bases and J lost 6 bases. The CDR3 is 16 residues long. The germline gives CDR1 MRHNA, CDR2 SNTAGT. The CDR3 protein is CASTYGAGVGRDTQYF. CDR3 sequence (DNA): TGTGCCAGCACCTACGGGGCGGGAGTGGGCCGCGATACGCAGTATTTT.

The chain carries TRBV10-3 and TRBJ2-3; TRBD2 matches at 10 bases. Germline CDR1 ENHRY, CDR2 SYGVKD. The V gene end was trimmed by 3 bases and the J gene end by 1 base; junction bases not matched to a gene: 4. The CDR3 loop spans 16 amino acids. In DNA, the CDR3 is TGTGCCATCAGTGAACCCGGGACTAGCGGCACAGATACGCAGTATTTT. Translation: CAISEPGTSGTDTQYF.

The chain joins TRBV5-1 to TRBJ1-1, with TRBD1 matching over 8 bases. The CDR3 loop spans 17 amino acids. Per germline, CDR1 SGHRS and CDR2 YFSETQ. J gave up 1 base and V 0 bases, and 8 bases lay outside the gene matches. CDR3 nucleotides: TGCGCCAGCAGCTTGGCTCGGCCAGGGGGCAAGAACACTGAAGCTTTCTTT. It codes for CASSLARPGGKNTEAFF.

This chain joins TRBV6-2 or TRBV6-3 and TRBJ2-3, with D possibly TRBD2 on 7 matching bases. V lost 5 bases to trimming and J lost 2 bases, with 14 bases between them. This CDR3 comprises 15 residues. The germline gives CDR1 MNHEY, CDR2 SVGEGT. The DNA of the CDR3 is TGTGCCAGCAGTCAAAAGCGGGGACACACAGATACGCAGTATTTT. Residues: CASSQKRGHTDTQYF.

The chain joins TRBV7-2 to TRBJ1-2; no definite D call. Trimming took off 7 bases at V and 3 bases at J, with 12 bases between the two ends. CDR1 is SGHTA, CDR2 FQGNSA, per germline. CDR3 length equals 13 residues. CDR3 nucleotides: TGTGCCAGCACGTTATCGACCTACTATGGCTACACCTTC. Translation: CASTLSTYYGYTF.

This chain uses TRBV7-2 with TRBJ1-1; no clear D gene. Germline V gene data show CDR1 as SGHTA and CDR2 as FQGNSA. Deletions cut 5 bases from V and 1 base from J, with 8 bases between. The length of the CDR3 is 13 residues. The CDR3 coding sequence is TGTGCCAGCAGCCCCCTCGGGAACACTGAAGCTTTCTTT. It yields the protein CASSPLGNTEAFF.

In its sample, this clone was seen once. V usage is TRBV28 and J usage is TRBJ2-7; D call uncertain. Trimming took 5 bases from V and 1 from J, leaving 27 bases between them. Germline-derived CDR1 and CDR2 are MDHEN and SYDVKM. The CDR3 has 19 residues. CDR3 bases: TGTGCCAGCAGTCTAAAAAAGTATGCGGCTTTACCGTTATCCTACGAGCAGTACTTC. It yields the protein CASSLKKYAALPLSYEQYF.

The chain joins TRBV12-5 to TRBJ2-6; maybe TRBD1 (6 bases). The germline CDR1 and CDR2 sequences are LGHNT and FRNRAP. Trimming removed 0 bases from V and 4 bases from J, with 13 bases in between. This CDR3 has 17 residues. The DNA of the CDR3 is TGTGCTAGTGGTTTGGTACTTCAGGGGTTAGGGGCCAACGTCCTGACTTTC. It is translated as CASGLVLQGLGANVLTF.

The CDR3 spells CASSRGKVGEQFF. Here the CDR3 DNA reads TGTGCCAGCAGCCGGGGGAAGGTCGGAGAGCAGTTCTTC. The chain combines TRBV5-8 with TRBJ2-1, with D possibly matching TRBD2 (6 bases). Germline CDR1 is SGHTS and CDR2 is YDEGEE. This CDR3 has 13 residues. Deletions cut 4 bases from V and 10 bases from J, with 15 bases between.

This clone has only a few counts. The V call is TRBV5-1, the J call TRBJ2-3, with 7 bases matching TRBD1. Per the germline V gene, CDR1 is SGHRS and CDR2 is YFSETQ. Trimming removed 2 bases from V and 5 bases from J; junction bases left unmatched: 5. The CDR3 runs to 14 residues. CDR3 nucleotides: TGCGCCAGCAGCTTAGACAGGGTTGGAGATACGCAGTATTTT. This sequence encodes CASSLDRVGDTQYF. The variable domain in full, with the rest retrieved from reference TRBV5-1 and TRBJ2-3, is KAGVTQTPRYLIKTRGQQVTLSCSPISGHRSVSWYQQTPGQGLQFLFEYFSETQRNKGNFPGRFSGRQFSNSRSEMNVSTLELGDSALYLCASSLDRVGDTQYFGPGTRLTVL.

The sample holds a few counts of this clone. The rearrangement joins TRBV10-1 to TRBJ1-1, with TRBD1 as a possible D gene (6 bases). The CDR3 covers 14 residues. The V end was cut by 6 bases, the J end by 1 base, with 12 bases between. Germline assignment: CDR1 WNHNN and CDR2 SYGVQD (reference sequence). The CDR3 sequence is CASSSGQSNTEAFF. In DNA form, the CDR3 reads TGCGCCAGCAGCTCCGGACAGTCGAACACTGAAGCTTTCTTT.

The J gene is TRBJ1-5, the V gene TRBV4-1, with TRBD1 matching over 9 bases. Per the germline V gene, CDR1 is MGHRA and CDR2 is YSYEKL. After removal of 2 bases from V and 5 bases from J, the junction contained 10 bases not matched to a gene. The CDR3 has 17 amino acids. CDR3 protein: CASSQRTGEIVDQPQHF. The CDR3 DNA reads as TGCGCCAGCAGCCAACGGACAGGGGAAATTGTGGATCAGCCCCAGCATTTT.

The V call is TRBV7-2, the J call TRBJ2-7; D not resolved. The V end was cut by 1 base, the J end by 0 bases, with 7 bases between. CDR1 is SGHTA, CDR2 FQGNSA, per germline. The CDR3 loop spans 14 amino acids. This CDR3 is CASSLGRLSYEQYF. In DNA, the CDR3 is TGTGCCAGCAGCTTAGGCAGACTCTCCTACGAGCAGTACTTC.

This chain uses TRBV29-1 with TRBJ2-5; D unresolved. CDR1 SQVTM and CDR2 ANQGSEA come from the germline V gene. With 3 bases removed from V and 1 base from J, the gap between germline ends came to 15 bases. The CDR3 runs 15 residues. CDR3 amino acids: CSVEDGYGPQETQYF. Written as DNA, the CDR3 is TGCAGCGTTGAGGATGGGTACGGGCCCCAAGAGACCCAGTACTTC.

The chain joins TRBV4-1 to TRBJ1-1, with a weak D call TRBD1 (6 bases). Germline-derived CDR1 and CDR2 are MGHRA and YSYEKL. The V end was cut by 2 bases, the J end by 2 bases, with 12 bases between. The CDR3 extends over 15 amino acids. The CDR3 spells CASSQIGQSNTEAFF. The CDR3 DNA reads as TGCGCCAGCAGCCAAATTGGACAGAGTAACACTGAAGCTTTCTTT.

The CDR3: CASSQDLRTGVDTGELFF. As DNA, the CDR3 is TGTGCCAGCAGCCAAGATCTGCGGACAGGGGTGGACACCGGGGAGCTGTTTTTT. The chain has TRBV4-2 and TRBJ2-2; 9 nucleotides agree with TRBD1. V was clipped by 0 bases and J by 3 bases; unmatched bases: 8. The CDR3 loop spans 18 amino acids. Germline CDR1 and CDR2: LGHNA and YNFKEQ.

This clone was counted a few times. V gene TRBV7-3 combines with J gene TRBJ2-3; possibly TRBD2 for D (5 bases). Germline CDR1 is SGHTA and CDR2 is FQGTGA. The CDR3 extends over 15 amino acids. Trimming removed 4 bases from V and 0 bases from J, with 11 bases in between. The CDR3 loop is CASSSQAVSTDTQYF. DNA of the CDR3: TGTGCCAGCAGCTCACAAGCGGTTAGCACAGATACGCAGTATTTT.

V and J are TRBV6-5 and TRBJ1-2; TRBD1 matches at 7 bases. Germline assignment: CDR1 MNHEY and CDR2 SVGAGI. The CDR3 spans 13 residues. The V gene end was trimmed by 10 bases and the J gene end by 2 bases; junction bases not matched to a gene: 7. DNA of the CDR3: TGTGCCACCAAGGGACAGCCCAACTATGGCTACACCTTC. Its protein product is CATKGQPNYGYTF.

The J gene is TRBJ2-5, the V gene TRBV21-1. TRBV21-1 counts as a pseudogene. The CDR3 totals 15 residues. As DNA, the CDR3 is TGTGCCAGCAGCAAAGTGCGTCCGAAAGGCGAGACCCAGTACTTC. Translated: CASSKVRPKGETQYF.

The chain couples TRBV7-3 to TRBJ2-1, with TRBD1 matching over 7 bases. From germline, CDR1 is SGHTA and CDR2 FQGTGA. V lost 5 bases, J lost 2 bases, and 6 bases stayed unmatched. The CDR3 length is 15 residues. This CDR3 reads CASSNGQATYNEQFF. The CDR3 DNA reads TGTGCCAGCAGCAACGGACAGGCCACCTACAATGAGCAGTTCTTC.

The chain combines TRBV6-5 with TRBJ2-7; D not certain. Deletions cut 11 bases from V and 0 bases from J, with 14 bases between. The CDR3 sequence is 13 residues long. Germline V gives CDR1 MNHEY, CDR2 SVGAGI. CDR3 region: CASGRTSSYEQYF. The CDR3 DNA reads TGTGCCTCCGGCAGGACCTCCTCCTACGAGCAGTACTTC.

The chain joins TRBV6-6 to TRBJ1-1; D may be TRBD1 (5 bases). V was pared by 4 bases and J by 0 bases, with 6 bases between. Germline CDR1 is MNHNY and CDR2 is SVGAGI (reference sequence). The CDR3 sequence is 13 residues long. In DNA form, the CDR3 reads TGTGCCAGCAGTTCGACAGTGAACACTGAAGCTTTCTTT. Encoded protein: CASSSTVNTEAFF.

This sequence joins TRBV10-1 and TRBJ2-7, with D perhaps TRBD2 (6 bases). The CDR3 is 14 amino acids. V lost 3 bases to trimming and J lost 0 bases, with 9 bases between them. Per the germline V gene, CDR1 is WNHNN and CDR2 is SYGVQD (reference sequence). The CDR3 DNA reads as TGCGCCAGCAGTGACGCGGGGAGCTCCTACGAGCAGTACTTC. Translating it yields CASSDAGSSYEQYF.

The rearrangement joins TRBV28 to TRBJ1-1, with D perhaps TRBD1 (6 bases). Trimming took 5 bases from V and 5 from J, leaving 18 bases between them. The CDR3 runs 15 residues. Germline V lookup: CDR1 MDHEN, CDR2 SYDVKM. CDR3 sequence: CASSLPPGVGTEAFF. CDR3 sequence (DNA): TGTGCCAGCAGTCTTCCTCCAGGGGTGGGAACTGAAGCTTTCTTT.

This chain links TRBV20-1 with TRBJ2-1, with 11 positions matching TRBD2. Germline V gene lookup returns CDR1 DFQATT and CDR2 SNEGSKA (reference sequence). V gave up 3 bases and J gave up 12 bases; unmatched junction bases: 10. The CDR3 has 14 residues. Written as DNA, the CDR3 is TGCAGTGCTAGTAATAGCGGGAGGGGAACGCGGCAGTTCTTC. It is translated as CSASNSGRGTRQFF.

The chain carries TRBV4-3 and TRBJ2-7; 7 nucleotides agree with TRBD1. The CDR3 is 15 amino acids. Germline CDR1 reads LGHNA; CDR2 reads YSLEER. With V trimmed by 2 bases and J by 4 bases, 8 bases remained unmatched. The CDR3 region has the DNA TGCGCCAGCAGCCAAACCCCGACAGGGCCGTACGAGCAGTACTTC. Its protein product is CASSQTPTGPYEQYF.

This clone occurred once. V usage is TRBV29-1 and J usage is TRBJ2-7; 9 bases align to TRBD1. The germline V gene encodes CDR1 SQVTM and CDR2 ANQGSEA. V shed 5 bases, J shed 6 bases, and the junction held 14 bases outside the gene matches. This CDR3 has 15 residues. CDR3 loop: CSVYTPGQGRFEQYF. Written as DNA, the CDR3 is TGCAGCGTTTACACCCCGGGACAGGGTAGGTTCGAGCAGTACTTC.

The chain employs TRBV4-3 and TRBJ1-2, with D possibly matching TRBD1 (5 bases). With 0 bases removed from V and 5 bases from J, the gap between germline ends came to 13 bases. Per germline, CDR1 LGHNA and CDR2 YSLEER. CDR3 length: 15 amino acids. The CDR3 spells CASSQDQGQWYGYTF. DNA for the CDR3: TGCGCCAGCAGCCAAGACCAGGGCCAATGGTATGGCTACACCTTC.

This clone came up once. V gene TRBV12-3 or TRBV12-4 combines with J gene TRBJ2-2; no clear D. This CDR3 is 13 amino acids long. Trimming took 3 bases from V and 6 from J, leaving 8 bases between them. The CDR3 sequence is CASSLMWAGELFF. The DNA for the CDR3 is TGTGCCAGCAGTTTGATGTGGGCCGGGGAGCTGTTTTTT.